A single TCR beta chain is shown here with its context. CDR3 length: 14 amino acids. The germline V gene encodes CDR1 SGHRS and CDR2 YFSETQ. V was pared by 0 bases and J by 7 bases, with 4 bases of the junction left unmatched. This entry comes from a study of technical replicates of blood from several donors. Generated by immunoSEQ multiplex PCR, the TCRdb table keeps only in-frame clones and is missing some. The data show 45,000 to 60,000 clones, roughly 91% seen once. Material: PBMCs. This sequence originates from a human donor in good health. Some clones in this sample may be carry-over from other donors' samples. V gene TRBV5-1 combines with J gene TRBJ2-1, with 7 bases identical to TRBD2. The CDR3 nucleotides are TGCGCCAGCAGCTTGGAATCGCGGGGGAATGAGCAGTTCTTC. Translating gives CASSLESRGNEQFF.